Only a few counts were recorded for the clone carrying this T cell receptor (beta chain). Its antigen is not identified. The sample belongs to a study of cytomegalovirus exposure and HLA in healthy donors. Across the whole study: A prior analysis found 100 million to 140 million unique TCR beta sequences from 170 million or so T cells. Of all 400 or so donors who were genotyped, about 84% belonged to the Caucasian-associated ancestry cluster. General study findings and limits: There were several of the most significant clusters that appeared linked to common viral pathogens in a later analysis.

Healthy bone marrow donors made up the cohort. PCR primers comprised 60 Vbeta and 13 Jbeta primers. TCRdb keeps only in-frame clones here, not all; method: immunoSEQ multiplex PCR. Here the sample spans about 130,000 clones, about three quarters being singletons. Sequencing was done on a sample of PBMCs. The receptor was derived from a woman in her 30s in good health and CMV-seronegative.

The CDR3 DNA reads TGTGCCAGCAGCGAACAGGGATATAATTCACCCCTCCACTTT. Translating it yields CASSEQGYNSPLHF. The rearrangement links TRBV6-5 to TRBJ1-6, with D possibly TRBD1 on 6 matching bases. Trimming cost V 6 bases and J 4 bases, with 10 bases left between them. The V gene's germline CDR1 is MNHEY and CDR2 SVGAGI. This CDR3 is built from 14 residues.